This T cell receptor (beta chain) was profiled in a study of T cell responses to AZD1222 COVID-19 vaccine. Study observations and caveats: Repertoires were obtained solely post-peak T cell response.

Concerning this clone: What it binds is not known.

There are 16 residues in the CDR3. Germline V gene data show CDR1 as SQVTM and CDR2 as ANQGSEA. The ends lost 3 bases at V and 6 bases at J; junction bases unmatched: 13. TCRdb keeps only in-frame clones here, not all; method: immunoSEQ multiplex PCR. Altogether around 160,000 clones are present, roughly 89% being singletons, with the ten largest covering 4% to 6%. The TCR comes from an adult in good health. The sample was peripheral blood, taken on day 0 of AZD1222 vaccination. The chain uses TRBV29-1 and TRBJ2-3; 9 positions agree with TRBD1. CDR3 residues: CSVEGIRTGAADTQYF. CDR3 nucleotides: TGCAGCGTTGAGGGGATCCGGACAGGGGCGGCGGATACGCAGTATTTT.